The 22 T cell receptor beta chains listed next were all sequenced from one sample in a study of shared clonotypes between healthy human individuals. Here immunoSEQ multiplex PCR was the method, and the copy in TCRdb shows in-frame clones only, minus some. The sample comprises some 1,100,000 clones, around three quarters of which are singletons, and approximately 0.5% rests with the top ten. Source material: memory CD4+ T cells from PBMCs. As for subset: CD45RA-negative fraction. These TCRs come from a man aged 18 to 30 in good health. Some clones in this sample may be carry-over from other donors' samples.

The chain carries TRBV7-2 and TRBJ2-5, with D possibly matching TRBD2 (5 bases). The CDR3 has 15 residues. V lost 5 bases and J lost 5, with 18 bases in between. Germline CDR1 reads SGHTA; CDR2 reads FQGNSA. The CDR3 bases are TGTGCCAGCAGCCCGCAGGTGGAAGCGGCCGAGACCCAGTACTTC. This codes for CASSPQVEAAETQYF.

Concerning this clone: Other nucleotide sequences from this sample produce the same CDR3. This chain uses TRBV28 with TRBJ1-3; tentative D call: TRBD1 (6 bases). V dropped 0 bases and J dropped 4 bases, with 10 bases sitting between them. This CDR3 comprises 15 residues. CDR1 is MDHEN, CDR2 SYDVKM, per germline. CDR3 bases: TGTGCCAGCAGTTTATGGGGGGCGGACGGAAACACCATATATTTT. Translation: CASSLWGADGNTIYF.

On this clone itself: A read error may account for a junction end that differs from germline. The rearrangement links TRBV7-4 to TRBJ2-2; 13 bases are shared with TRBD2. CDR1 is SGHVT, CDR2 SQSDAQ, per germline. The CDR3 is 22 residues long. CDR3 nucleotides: TGTGCCAGCAGCTTTTCACTCCGAAGTTTACTAGCGGGAGGGCCCGGACACCGGGGAGCTGTTTTT. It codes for CASSFSLRSLLAGGPGHRGAVF.

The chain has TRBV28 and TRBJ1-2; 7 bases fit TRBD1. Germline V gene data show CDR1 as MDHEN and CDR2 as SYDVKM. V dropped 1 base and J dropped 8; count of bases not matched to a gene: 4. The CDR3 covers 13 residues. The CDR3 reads CASSLSGGEGYTF. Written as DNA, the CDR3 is TGTGCCAGCAGTTTATCAGGGGGTGAAGGCTACACCTTC.

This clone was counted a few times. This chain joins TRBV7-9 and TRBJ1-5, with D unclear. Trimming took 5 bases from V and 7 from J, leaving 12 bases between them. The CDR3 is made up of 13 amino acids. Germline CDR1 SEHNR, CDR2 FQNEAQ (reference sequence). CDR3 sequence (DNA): TGTGCCAGCAGCGACGGAGTTGACCAGCCCCAGCATTTT. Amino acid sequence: CASSDGVDQPQHF. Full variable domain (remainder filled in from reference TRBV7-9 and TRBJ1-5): DTGVSQNPRHKITKRGQNVTFRCDPISEHNRLYWYRQTLGQGPEFLTYFQNEAQLEKSRLLSDRFSAERPKGSFSTLEIQRTEQGDSAMYLCASSDGVDQPQHFGDGTRLSIL.

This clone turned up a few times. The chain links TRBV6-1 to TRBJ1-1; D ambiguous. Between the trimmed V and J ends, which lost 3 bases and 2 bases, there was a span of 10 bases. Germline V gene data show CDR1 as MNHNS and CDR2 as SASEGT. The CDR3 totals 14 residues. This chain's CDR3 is CASSDNLANTEAFF. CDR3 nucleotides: TGTGCCAGCAGTGACAACCTGGCTAACACTGAAGCTTTCTTT.

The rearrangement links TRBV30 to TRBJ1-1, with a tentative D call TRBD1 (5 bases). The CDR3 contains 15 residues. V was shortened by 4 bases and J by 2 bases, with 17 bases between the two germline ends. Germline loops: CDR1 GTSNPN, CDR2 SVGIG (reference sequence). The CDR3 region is CAWTPLGRVNTEAFF. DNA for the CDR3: TGTGCCTGGACCCCACTGGGCAGGGTAAACACTGAAGCTTTCTTT.

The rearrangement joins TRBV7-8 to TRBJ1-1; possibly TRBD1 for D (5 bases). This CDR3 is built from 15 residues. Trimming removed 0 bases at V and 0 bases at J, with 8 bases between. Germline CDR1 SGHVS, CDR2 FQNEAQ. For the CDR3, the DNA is TGTGCCAGCAGCTTAGCTGCCAGGGTGAACACTGAAGCTTTCTTT. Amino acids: CASSLAARVNTEAFF.

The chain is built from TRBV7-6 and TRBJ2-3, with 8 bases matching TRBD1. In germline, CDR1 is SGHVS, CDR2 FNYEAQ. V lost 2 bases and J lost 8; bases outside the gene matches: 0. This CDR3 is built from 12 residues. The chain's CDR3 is CASSLQGATQYF. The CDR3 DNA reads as TGTGCCAGCAGCTTACAGGGGGCTACGCAGTATTTT.

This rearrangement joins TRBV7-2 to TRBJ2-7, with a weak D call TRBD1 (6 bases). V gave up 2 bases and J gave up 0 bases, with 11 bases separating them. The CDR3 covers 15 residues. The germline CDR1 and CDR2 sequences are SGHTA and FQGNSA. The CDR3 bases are TGTGCCAGCAGCTTAAGGGGGTTACCCTCCTACGAGCAGTACTTC. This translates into CASSLRGLPSYEQYF.

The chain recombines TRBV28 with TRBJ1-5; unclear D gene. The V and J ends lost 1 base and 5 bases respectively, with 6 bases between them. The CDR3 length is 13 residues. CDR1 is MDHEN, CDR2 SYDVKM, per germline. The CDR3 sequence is CASSLFRDQPQHF. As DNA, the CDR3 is TGTGCCAGCAGTTTATTCCGAGATCAGCCCCAGCATTTT.

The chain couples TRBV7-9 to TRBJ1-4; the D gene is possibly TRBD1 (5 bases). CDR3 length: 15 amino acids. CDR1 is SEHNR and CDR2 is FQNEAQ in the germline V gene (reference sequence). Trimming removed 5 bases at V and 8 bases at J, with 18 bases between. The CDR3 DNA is TGTGCCAGCAGCGTAAAAGGGACCGGAGGGGAAAAACTGTTTTTT. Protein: CASSVKGTGGEKLFF.

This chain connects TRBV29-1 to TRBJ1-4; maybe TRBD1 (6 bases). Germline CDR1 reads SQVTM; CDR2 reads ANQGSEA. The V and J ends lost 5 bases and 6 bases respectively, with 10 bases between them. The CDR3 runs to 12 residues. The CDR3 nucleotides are TGCAGCGTTTGGGCAGGGGATGAAAAACTGTTTTTT. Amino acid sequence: CSVWAGDEKLFF.

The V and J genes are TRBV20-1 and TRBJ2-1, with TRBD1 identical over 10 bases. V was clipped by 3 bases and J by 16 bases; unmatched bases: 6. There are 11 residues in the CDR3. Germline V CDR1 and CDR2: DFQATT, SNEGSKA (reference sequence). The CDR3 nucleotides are TGCAGTGCTAGGGGACAGGGGACCGGATTCTTC. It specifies CSARGQGTGFF.

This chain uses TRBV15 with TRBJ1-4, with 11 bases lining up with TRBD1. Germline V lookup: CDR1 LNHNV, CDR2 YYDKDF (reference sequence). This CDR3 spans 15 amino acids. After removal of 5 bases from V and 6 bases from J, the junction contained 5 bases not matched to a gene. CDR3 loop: CATSGRGQGDEKLFF. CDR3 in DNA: TGTGCCACCAGCGGCAGGGGACAGGGGGATGAAAAACTGTTTTTT.

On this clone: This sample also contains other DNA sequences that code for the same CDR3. CDR3 bases: TGTGCCAGCAGTTACGGCGGGAGCTACAATGAGCAGTTCTTC. Translated: CASSYGGSYNEQFF. V usage is TRBV6-5 and J usage is TRBJ2-1; 7 bases match TRBD2. Germline CDR1 MNHEY, CDR2 SVGAGI. This CDR3 has 14 amino acids. V gave up 2 bases and J gave up 3 bases; unmatched junction bases: 1.

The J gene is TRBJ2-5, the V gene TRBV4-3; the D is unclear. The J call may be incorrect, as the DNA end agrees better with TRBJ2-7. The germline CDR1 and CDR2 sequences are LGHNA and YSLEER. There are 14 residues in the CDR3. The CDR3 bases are TGCGCCAGCAGCCCACAACGGGCGTCGTACGAGCAGTACTTC. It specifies CASSPQRASYEQYF.

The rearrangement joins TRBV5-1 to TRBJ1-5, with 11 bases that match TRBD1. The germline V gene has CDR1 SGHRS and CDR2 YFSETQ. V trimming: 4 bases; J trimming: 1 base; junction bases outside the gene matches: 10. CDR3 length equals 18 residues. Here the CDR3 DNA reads TGCGCCAGCAGCCCGGGGACAGGGGGAAAAGGAAGCAATCAGCCCCAGCATTTT. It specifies CASSPGTGGKGSNQPQHF. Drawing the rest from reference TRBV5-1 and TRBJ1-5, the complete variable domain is KAGVTQTPRYLIKTRGQQVTLSCSPISGHRSVSWYQQTPGQGLQFLFEYFSETQRNKGNFPGRFSGRQFSNSRSEMNVSTLELGDSALYLCASSPGTGGKGSNQPQHFGDGTRLSIL.

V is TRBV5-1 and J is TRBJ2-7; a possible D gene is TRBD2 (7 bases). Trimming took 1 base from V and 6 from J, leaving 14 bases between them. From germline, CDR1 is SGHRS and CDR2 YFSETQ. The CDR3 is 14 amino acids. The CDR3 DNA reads TGCGCCAGCAGCTTGAGGGGGGGCGGAGGCGAGCAGTACTTC. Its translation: CASSLRGGGGEQYF.

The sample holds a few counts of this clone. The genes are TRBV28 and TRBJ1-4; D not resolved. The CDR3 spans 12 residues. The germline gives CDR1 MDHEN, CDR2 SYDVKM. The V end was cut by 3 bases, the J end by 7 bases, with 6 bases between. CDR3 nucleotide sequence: TGTGCCAGCAGTTTGTCGAGTGAAAAACTGTTTTTT. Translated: CASSLSSEKLFF.

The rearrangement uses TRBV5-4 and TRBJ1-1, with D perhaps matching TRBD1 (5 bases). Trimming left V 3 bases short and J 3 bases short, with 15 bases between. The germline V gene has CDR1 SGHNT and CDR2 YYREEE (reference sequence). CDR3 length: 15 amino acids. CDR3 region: CASSSYRSGDTEAFF. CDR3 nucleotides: TGTGCCAGCAGCTCCTACAGGAGCGGGGACACTGAAGCTTTCTTT.

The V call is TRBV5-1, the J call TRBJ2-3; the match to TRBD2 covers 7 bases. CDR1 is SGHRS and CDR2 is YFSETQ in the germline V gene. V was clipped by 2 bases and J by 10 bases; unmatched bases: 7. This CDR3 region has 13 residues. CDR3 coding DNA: TGCGCCAGCAGCTTTGGTGAGACTAGCTCGCAGTATTTT. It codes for CASSFGETSSQYF.